The 12 T cell receptor beta chains listed next were all sequenced from one sample in a study of lymphopenia after photon versus proton radiotherapy. TCRdb's copy holds only in-frame clones and misses some; the assay was immunoSEQ multiplex PCR. The sample has tens of thousands of clones; 70% to 85% are singletons. The sample here was peripheral blood, taken from a patient treated with proton-based radiotherapy. These receptors all come from a man in his sixties with pancreatic cancer.

This chain uses TRBV27 with TRBJ1-4; maybe TRBD1 (5 bases). The CDR3 consists of 13 residues. Trimming left V 8 bases short and J 5 bases short, with 12 bases between. Germline V gene lookup returns CDR1 MNHEY and CDR2 SMNVEV (reference sequence). The CDR3 is CASRSGGNEKLFF. The CDR3 DNA is TGTGCCAGCCGGTCGGGGGGGAATGAAAAACTGTTTTTT.

The genes are TRBV5-1 and TRBJ2-1; TRBD2 agrees at 10 bases. CDR1 SGHRS and CDR2 YFSETQ come from the germline V gene. There are 14 residues in the CDR3. After removal of 2 bases from V and 10 bases from J, the junction contained 6 bases not matched to a gene. The CDR3 is CASSFGLAEREQFF. The CDR3 DNA follows: TGCGCCAGCAGCTTCGGACTAGCGGAGCGGGAGCAGTTCTTC.

The chain employs TRBV5-1 and TRBJ2-6, with D uncertain. This CDR3 is 15 amino acids long. Germline CDR1 and CDR2: SGHRS and YFSETQ. V was cut by 4 bases and J by 1 base, with 9 bases left in between. CDR3 DNA: TGCGCCAGCAGCCCATTATCGTCTGGGGCCAACGTCCTGACTTTC. Residues: CASSPLSSGANVLTF.

The V call is TRBV29-1, the J call TRBJ2-5; 9 bases fit TRBD1. CDR1 and CDR2 (germline): SQVTM, ANQGSEA. Germline trimming cut 4 bases from V and 1 base from J; bases unmatched to any gene: 4. The CDR3 consists of 14 residues. CDR3 loop: CSVALTGGQETQYF. The DNA for the CDR3 is TGCAGCGTTGCTTTGACAGGGGGCCAAGAGACCCAGTACTTC.

V usage is TRBV7-2 and J usage is TRBJ2-3, with 11 bases that match TRBD1. CDR1 is SGHTA and CDR2 is FQGNSA in the germline V gene. The J segment lost 4 bases and the V segment lost 4 bases, leaving 7 bases of the junction unmatched. This CDR3 spans 16 amino acids. The DNA of the CDR3 is TGTGCCAGCAGCTCTCGGACAGGGGGCTTTTCAGATACGCAGTATTTT. Residues: CASSSRTGGFSDTQYF.

The chain couples TRBV7-9 to TRBJ2-2; 7 nucleotides agree with TRBD1. Losses at the gene ends were 8 bases for V and 2 bases for J; bases not matched to a gene: 11. Germline CDR1 SEHNR, CDR2 FQNEAQ (reference sequence). The CDR3 totals 16 residues. The CDR3 nucleotides read TGTGCCAGCCTCGGAGAACGGACAGGAAACACCGGGGAGCTGTTTTTT. It codes for CASLGERTGNTGELFF.

CDR3 in DNA: TGTGCCAGCAGGACTGGACAGGGACTGAACACTGAAGCTTTCTTT. It translates to CASRTGQGLNTEAFF. The chain recombines TRBV5-4 with TRBJ1-1; 8 bases map to TRBD1. Trimming at V came to 5 bases and at J to 0 bases, leaving 6 bases not matched to a gene. This CDR3 is 15 amino acids long. CDR1 and CDR2 (germline): SGHNT, YYREEE (reference sequence).

V usage is TRBV28 and J usage is TRBJ1-2; TRBD1 agrees at 8 bases. This CDR3 contains 13 residues. V dropped 6 bases and J dropped 5; count of bases not matched to a gene: 5. Germline V gene sequence: CDR1 MDHEN, CDR2 SYDVKM. The CDR3 nucleotides read TGTGCCAGCAGACAGGACAGGGTTTATGGCTACACCTTC. It yields the protein CASRQDRVYGYTF.

This clone was counted once. V usage is TRBV11-3 and J usage is TRBJ2-3, with 8 bases that match TRBD2. This CDR3 comprises 14 residues. Per the germline V gene, CDR1 is SGHNT and CDR2 is YENEEA. V lost 4 bases to trimming and J lost 2 bases; unmatched junction nucleotides: 2. CDR3 nucleotides: TGTGCCAGCAGCTCCGGGGGGGTCACAGATACGCAGTATTTT. Translation: CASSSGGVTDTQYF. Filled out from reference TRBV11-3 and TRBJ2-3, the complete variable domain reads EAGVVQSPRYKIIEKKQPVAFWCNPISGHNTLYWYLQNLGQGPELLIRYENEEAVDDSQLPKDRFSAERLKGVDSTLKIQPAELGDSAVYLCASSSGGVTDTQYFGPGTRLTVL.

This rearrangement joins TRBV28 to TRBJ2-5; D is undetermined. V gave up 7 bases and J gave up 1 base, with 10 bases separating them. This CDR3 has 13 residues. Germline CDR1 and CDR2: MDHEN and SYDVKM. The CDR3 here is CASITGVQETQYF. CDR3 in DNA: TGTGCCAGCATCACCGGAGTCCAAGAGACCCAGTACTTC.

V usage is TRBV7-8 and J usage is TRBJ1-5; D uncertain. Germline V gives CDR1 SGHVS, CDR2 FQNEAQ. The germline V and J ends were trimmed by 3 bases and 2 bases, with 11 bases remaining between them. There are 15 residues in the CDR3. The CDR3 DNA reads as TGTGCCAGCAGCTTTTCCGGGTTGGGCAATCAGCCCCAGCATTTT. This codes for CASSFSGLGNQPQHF.

The chain is built from TRBV28 and TRBJ2-1; 9 bases match TRBD1. The CDR3 has 16 residues. Germline-derived CDR1 and CDR2 are MDHEN and SYDVKM. Losses at the gene ends were 5 bases for V and 4 bases for J; bases not matched to a gene: 9. This chain's CDR3 is CASSPPGTGIYNEQFF. Here the CDR3 DNA reads TGTGCCAGCAGTCCCCCCGGGACAGGGATTTACAATGAGCAGTTCTTC.